This T cell receptor (beta chain) derives from a study of blood T cell repertoires in COVID-19. Produced via immunoSEQ multiplex PCR; TCRdb's table is partial and in-frame only. The sample includes 56,000 or so clones, nearly 90% of them seen just once. This TCR derives from a woman aged 55-69 years with COVID-19, enrolled during active disease. The sequencing input was peripheral blood.

The chain's CDR3 is CASILNTMNTEAFF. The CDR3 DNA reads TGTGCCAGCATACTAAATACGATGAACACTGAAGCTTTCTTT. V is TRBV6-6 and J is TRBJ1-1; D gene unclear. Germline assignment: CDR1 MNHNY and CDR2 SVGAGI (reference sequence). The CDR3 runs 14 residues. The germline V and J ends were trimmed by 7 bases and 0 bases, with 12 bases remaining between them.